The TCR beta chain under discussion was sequenced for a study of cytomegalovirus exposure and HLA in healthy donors. Germline trimming cut 5 bases from V and 1 base from J; bases unmatched to any gene: 6. The CDR3 is 15 amino acids. Germline assignment: CDR1 MDHEN and CDR2 SYDVKM. Note on this clone: Within the sample, other DNA sequences also encode this same CDR3.

The PCR ran on 60 Vbeta and 13 Jbeta primers. The repertoire was sequenced with immunoSEQ multiplex PCR; TCRdb's copy has only in-frame clones and lacks some. Among some 140,000 clones listed, approximately 80% were seen once. The gene calls are TRBV28 and TRBJ2-7; 9 positions agree with TRBD1. This TCR was recovered from a man in his thirties or forties in good health and CMV-seronegative. Sequenced input: PBMCs. CDR3 nucleotides: TGTGCCAGCAGTACCCCGGGACAGGGATCCTACGAGCAGTACTTC. This encodes CASSTPGQGSYEQYF. Drawing the rest from reference TRBV28 and TRBJ2-7, the complete variable domain is DVKVTQSSRYLVKRTGEKVFLECVQDMDHENMFWYRQDPGLGLRLIYFSYDVKMKEKGDIPEGYSVSREKKERFSLILESASTNQTSMYLCASSTPGQGSYEQYFGPGTRLTVT.